These 10 T cell receptor beta chains originate from one sample sequenced in a study of cytomegalovirus exposure and HLA in healthy donors (dated by TCRdb to 2016 to 2017). The receptor library was made with the immunoSEQ multiplex PCR assay. A mixture of 60 forward primers for TCR Vbeta segments and 13 reverse primers for TCR Jbeta segments was used in the multiplex PCR. TCRdb retrieved this table from immuneACCESS and kept in-frame rearrangements only. Not all clones are present; in checked studies, unresolved V genes account for under half, and no reason is known for the remainder. This sample holds about 200,000 clones; around 77% were observed only once. The leading ten clones occupy about 2.7% of the sample. Sequencing was carried out using PBMCs. The origin of the receptors is a young woman in good health and CMV-seronegative.

This rearrangement joins TRBV27 to TRBJ2-7; 7 positions agree with TRBD1. This CDR3 is built from 14 residues. The V gene end was trimmed by 2 bases and the J gene end by 4 bases; junction bases not matched to a gene: 5. Germline V CDR1 and CDR2: MNHEY, SMNVEV (reference sequence). The CDR3: CASSLRGGAYEQYF. Written as DNA, the CDR3 is TGTGCCAGCAGTTTACGAGGGGGCGCGTACGAGCAGTACTTC.

The chain couples TRBV23-1 to TRBJ2-1; 15 positions agree with TRBD2. TRBV23-1 qualifies as an ORF whose function is uncertain. The CDR3 is 19 amino acids. The V segment lost 4 bases and the J segment 7 bases; nucleotides outside the gene matches: 14. The CDR3 DNA is TGCGCCAGCAGTCCCTGGACTAGCGGGAGGGGCCATTATAGGAATGAGCAGTTCTTC. It codes for CASSPWTSGRGHYRNEQFF.

This clone was picked up a small number of times. V gene TRBV5-1 combines with J gene TRBJ1-5; 8 positions agree with TRBD1. Germline trimming cut 5 bases from V and 7 bases from J; bases unmatched to any gene: 11. The CDR3 covers 15 residues. CDR1 and CDR2 (germline): SGHRS, YFSETQ. The CDR3 DNA sequence: TGCGCCAGCAGGCTGACCCCCGGACAGGGCCAGCCCCAGCATTTT. Its protein is CASRLTPGQGQPQHF.

This rearrangement joins TRBV7-2 to TRBJ2-3, with D hard to call. This CDR3 has 12 residues. In germline, CDR1 is SGHTA, CDR2 FQGNSA. The ends were cut back, 5 bases at V and 0 bases at J, with 3 bases in the middle. The CDR3 here is CASSPSTDTQYF. The CDR3 DNA follows: TGTGCCAGCAGCCCTAGCACAGATACGCAGTATTTT. Filled out from reference TRBV7-2 and TRBJ2-3, the complete variable domain reads GAGVSQSPSNKVTEKGKDVELRCDPISGHTALYWYRQSLGQGLEFLIYFQGNSAPDKSGLPSDRFSAERTGGSVSTLTIQRTQQEDSAVYLCASSPSTDTQYFGPGTRLTVL.

The chain is built from TRBV7-2 and TRBJ2-5; 8 bases align to TRBD2. The CDR3 spans 13 residues. CDR1 is SGHTA and CDR2 is FQGNSA in the germline V gene. V was clipped by 5 bases and J by 3 bases; unmatched bases: 2. CDR3 amino acids: CASSRSGEETQYF. As DNA, the CDR3 is TGTGCCAGCAGCCGTAGCGGGGAAGAGACCCAGTACTTC. Using reference TRBV7-2 and TRBJ2-5 for the parts outside the CDR3, the full variable domain is GAGVSQSPSNKVTEKGKDVELRCDPISGHTALYWYRQSLGQGLEFLIYFQGNSAPDKSGLPSDRFSAERTGGSVSTLTIQRTQQEDSAVYLCASSRSGEETQYFGPGTRLLVL.

The V call is TRBV15, the J call TRBJ1-5; D uncertain. Between the trimmed V and J ends, which lost 1 base and 4 bases, there was a span of 8 bases. CDR1 is LNHNV and CDR2 is YYDKDF in the germline V gene (reference sequence). The CDR3 has 14 residues. The CDR3: CATSRVQRNQPQHF. Written as DNA, the CDR3 is TGTGCCACCAGCAGAGTACAGCGGAATCAGCCCCAGCATTTT.

The chain recombines TRBV19 with TRBJ2-7; 9 bases are a match to TRBD2. CDR1 is LNHDA, CDR2 SQIVND, per germline (reference sequence). The CDR3 has 14 residues. V lost 5 bases to trimming and J lost 4 bases; unmatched junction nucleotides: 6. The CDR3 region has the DNA TGTGCCAGTAGTCCCGGGACTAGCTCTTACGAGCAGTACTTC. This codes for CASSPGTSSYEQYF. The variable domain in full, with the rest retrieved from reference TRBV19 and TRBJ2-7, is DGGITQSPKYLFRKEGQNVTLSCEQNLNHDAMYWYRQDPGQGLRLIYYSQIVNDFQKGDIAEGYSVSREKKESFPLTVTSAQKNPTAFYLCASSPGTSSYEQYFGPGTRLTVT.

The rearrangement links TRBV30 to TRBJ2-2; TRBD2 agrees at 11 bases. The V and J ends lost 7 bases and 6 bases, in that order; junction bases with no gene match: 7. CDR3 length: 14 residues. The V gene's germline CDR1 is GTSNPN and CDR2 SVGIG (reference sequence). The CDR3 reads CAYNSGGVPGELFF. The CDR3 DNA sequence: TGTGCCTATAATAGCGGGGGGGTCCCCGGGGAGCTGTTTTTT. Drawing the rest from reference TRBV30 and TRBJ2-2, the complete variable domain is SQTIHQWPATLVQPVGSPLSLECTVEGTSNPNLYWYRQAAGRGLQLLFYSVGIGQISSEVPQNLSASRPQDRQFILSSKKLLLSDSGFYLCAYNSGGVPGELFFGEGSRLTVL.

The rearrangement joins TRBV30 to TRBJ2-5, with D perhaps TRBD1 (6 bases). V lost 5 bases and J 3 bases, leaving 10 bases between the germline ends. Germline assignment: CDR1 GTSNPN and CDR2 SVGIG (reference sequence). The CDR3 length is 12 residues. CDR3 bases: TGTGCCTGGCAGACAGGAGAAGAGACCCAGTACTTC. It encodes CAWQTGEETQYF. The complete variable domain, with remaining parts taken from reference TRBV30 and TRBJ2-5, reads SQTIHQWPATLVQPVGSPLSLECTVEGTSNPNLYWYRQAAGRGLQLLFYSVGIGQISSEVPQNLSASRPQDRQFILSSKKLLLSDSGFYLCAWQTGEETQYFGPGTRLLVL.

The gene calls are TRBV15 and TRBJ2-1; tentative D call: TRBD2 (5 bases). This CDR3 region has 15 residues. The V gene lost 0 bases and the J gene lost 9 bases, with 15 bases spanning the gap. The germline CDR1 and CDR2 sequences are LNHNV and YYDKDF (reference sequence). The CDR3 reads CATSREFGGFSEQFF. The CDR3 DNA sequence: TGTGCCACCAGCAGAGAATTTGGAGGCTTCAGTGAGCAGTTCTTC.